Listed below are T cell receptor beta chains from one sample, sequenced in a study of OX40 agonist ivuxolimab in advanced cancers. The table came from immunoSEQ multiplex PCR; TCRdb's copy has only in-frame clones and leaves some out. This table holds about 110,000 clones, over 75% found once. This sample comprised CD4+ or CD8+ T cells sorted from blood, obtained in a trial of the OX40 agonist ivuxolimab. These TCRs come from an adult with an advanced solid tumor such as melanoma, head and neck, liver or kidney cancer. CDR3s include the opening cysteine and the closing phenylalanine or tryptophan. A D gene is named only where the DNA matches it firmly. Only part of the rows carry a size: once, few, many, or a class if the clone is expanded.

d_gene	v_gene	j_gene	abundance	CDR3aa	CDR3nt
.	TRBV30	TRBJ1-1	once	CAWRSGRPASEAFF	TGTGCCTGGAGGAGCGGCCGCCCTGCTTCTGAAGCTTTCTTT
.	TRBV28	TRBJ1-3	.	CASSLVVQGNTIYF	TGTGCCAGCAGTTTGGTGGTGCAAGGAAACACCATATATTTT
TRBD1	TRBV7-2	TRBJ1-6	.	CASSPMVQGAGSPLHF	TGTGCCAGCAGTCCTATGGTACAGGGGGCAGGTTCACCCCTCCACTTT
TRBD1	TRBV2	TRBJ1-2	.	CASTRTGPAYGYTF	TGTGCCAGCACCAGGACAGGGCCGGCATATGGCTACACCTTC
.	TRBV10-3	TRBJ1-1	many	CAIKEGGPEAFF	TGTGCCATCAAGGAGGGTGGGCCTGAAGCTTTCTTT
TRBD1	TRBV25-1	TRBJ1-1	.	CASSEFTKQGEAFF	TGTGCCAGCAGTGAATTCACAAAACAGGGGGAAGCTTTCTTT
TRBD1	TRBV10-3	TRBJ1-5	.	CAISAAGQGAGQPQHF	TGTGCCATCAGTGCGGCGGGACAGGGGGCAGGTCAGCCCCAGCATTTT
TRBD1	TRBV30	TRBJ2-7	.	CAWRSTGAYEQYF	TGTGCCTGGAGATCGACAGGGGCCTACGAGCAGTACTTC
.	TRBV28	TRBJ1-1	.	CASIPTGNTEAFF	TGTGCCAGCATCCCCACAGGGAACACTGAAGCTTTCTTT
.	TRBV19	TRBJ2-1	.	CASSIVGRLGSYNEQFF	TGTGCCAGTAGTATAGTCGGCCGCCTGGGCTCCTACAATGAGCAGTTCTTC
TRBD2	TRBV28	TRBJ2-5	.	CASSPAGGRLETQYF	TGTGCCAGCAGCCCGGCGGGGGGGCGTCTGGAGACCCAGTACTTC
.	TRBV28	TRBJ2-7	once	CASNTITYEQYF	TGTGCCAGCAACACGATAACCTACGAGCAGTACTTC
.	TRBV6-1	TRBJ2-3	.	CASGGRGLTDTQYF	TGTGCCAGCGGGGGGCGGGGGTTAACAGATACGCAGTATTTT
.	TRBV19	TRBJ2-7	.	CASSIGARGQNYEQYF	TGTGCCAGTAGTATTGGGGCTCGGGGGCAGAACTACGAGCAGTACTTC
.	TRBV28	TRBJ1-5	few	CASSPPKANQPQHF	TGTGCCAGCAGTCCTCCTAAGGCAAATCAGCCCCAGCATTTT
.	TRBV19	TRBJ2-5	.	CASSMASSGETQYF	TGTGCCAGTAGTATGGCTAGCTCGGGGGAGACCCAGTACTTC
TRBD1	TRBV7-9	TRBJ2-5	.	CASSQGGEETQYF	TGTGCCAGCAGCCAAGGGGGCGAAGAGACCCAGTACTTC
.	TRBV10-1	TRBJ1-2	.	CASSPRWANYGYTF	TGCGCCAGCAGTCCCCGGTGGGCTAACTATGGCTACACCTTC
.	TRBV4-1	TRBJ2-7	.	CAGSPWGNEQYF	TGCGCCGGCAGCCCCTGGGGTAATGAGCAGTACTTC
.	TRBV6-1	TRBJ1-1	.	CASSHPLGTEAFF	TGTGCCAGCAGTCACCCCCTGGGGACTGAAGCTTTCTTT
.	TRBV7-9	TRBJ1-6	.	CASSLQGVSPLHF	TGTGCCAGCAGTCTTCAGGGTGTTTCACCCCTCCACTTT
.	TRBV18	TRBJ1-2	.	CASSPGPNYGYTF	TGTGCCAGCTCACCGGGACCTAACTATGGCTACACCTTC